Listed below are T cell receptor beta chains from one sample, sequenced in a study of OX40 agonist ivuxolimab in advanced cancers. Clones were sequenced by immunoSEQ multiplex PCR, and TCRdb holds only the in-frame ones, with some missing. This table has 100,000 or so clones, 90% appearing once. Sequencing was performed on CD4+ or CD8+ T cells sorted from blood, taken in a trial of the OX40 agonist ivuxolimab. These receptors came from an adult with an advanced solid tumor such as melanoma, head and neck, liver or kidney cancer. Both conserved end residues are part of each CDR3. D genes are given only for firm matches. The size of a clone is reported for some rows only, either as once, few or many, or as a class for expanded clones.

>TRBD2|-|16|TRBV5-1|TRBJ2-7
TGCGCCAGCAGCCCAACCGTGGCGGGAGAAATCTACGAGCAGTACTTC
CASSPTVAGEIYEQYF
>-|-|15|TRBV27|TRBJ2-3
TGTGCCAGCAGTCCGACTAGGGTAATCACAGATACGCAGTATTTT
CASSPTRVITDTQYF
>TRBD1|once|14|TRBV7-2|TRBJ1-1
TGTGCCAGCAGCTTCCGGGACAGTAACACTGAAGCTTTCTTT
CASSFRDSNTEAFF
>TRBD1|-|15|TRBV30|TRBJ2-5
TGTGCCTGGTCCCCGGGACAGGGTCGACTAGAGACCCAGTACTTC
CAWSPGQGRLETQYF
>TRBD2|-|15|TRBV5-1|TRBJ2-1
TGCGCCAGCAGCCTTACTAGCGGAGCCTTCAATGAGCAGTTCTTC
CASSLTSGAFNEQFF
>TRBD1|-|15|TRBV9|TRBJ2-7
TGTGCCAGCAGCGTAGCGCCAGGGGGCGCGTACGAGCAGTACTTC
CASSVAPGGAYEQYF
>TRBD1|few|16|TRBV5-1|TRBJ1-4
TGCGCCAGCAGCCGTGGGACAGTGGCGGCTAATGAAAAACTGTTTTTT
CASSRGTVAANEKLFF
>TRBD1|-|15|TRBV28|TRBJ2-1
TGTGCCAGCCGGATCCGGGACAGACCACGGCATGAGCAGTTCTTC
CASRIRDRPRHEQFF
>-|-|17|TRBV7-6|TRBJ2-7
TGTGCCAGCAGCTCCTCAGTCGGGGGGACACTTTCCTACGAGCAGTACTTC
CASSSSVGGTLSYEQYF
>TRBD1|-|14|TRBV30|TRBJ2-2
TGTGCCTGGCGTTCAGGGGGGAACACCGGGGAGCTGTTTTTT
CAWRSGGNTGELFF
>-|-|15|TRBV18|TRBJ2-1
TGTGCCAGCTCACCTAGTCCGCTGGGGACCAATGAGCAGTTCTTC
CASSPSPLGTNEQFF
>TRBD2|-|15|TRBV7-2|TRBJ2-7
TGTGCCAGCAGCAGGGGAGCTAGCGGGAGAATCGAGCAGTACTTC
CASSRGASGRIEQYF
>-|-|15|TRBV2|TRBJ1-2
TGTGCCAGCAAACTAGGGCAGGGCGGGGGCTATGGCTACACCTTC
CASKLGQGGGYGYTF
>TRBD1|-|15|TRBV28|TRBJ1-2
TGTGCCAGCAGGTCTACCGGGACAGCTAACTATGGCTACACCTTC
CASRSTGTANYGYTF
>-|-|15|TRBV19|TRBJ2-2
TGTGCCAGTAGTCCGGGGACTTCGAACACCGGGGAGCTGTTTTTT
CASSPGTSNTGELFF
>TRBD1|-|13|TRBV7-2|TRBJ1-4
TGTGCCAGCAGCTTAGAACGACAGGGGGCGGCAATTTTT
CASSLERQGAAIF
>-|-|15|TRBV7-8|TRBJ2-3
TGTGCCAGCAGCTTGGAACTAATTCCCACAGATACGCAGTATTTT
CASSLELIPTDTQYF